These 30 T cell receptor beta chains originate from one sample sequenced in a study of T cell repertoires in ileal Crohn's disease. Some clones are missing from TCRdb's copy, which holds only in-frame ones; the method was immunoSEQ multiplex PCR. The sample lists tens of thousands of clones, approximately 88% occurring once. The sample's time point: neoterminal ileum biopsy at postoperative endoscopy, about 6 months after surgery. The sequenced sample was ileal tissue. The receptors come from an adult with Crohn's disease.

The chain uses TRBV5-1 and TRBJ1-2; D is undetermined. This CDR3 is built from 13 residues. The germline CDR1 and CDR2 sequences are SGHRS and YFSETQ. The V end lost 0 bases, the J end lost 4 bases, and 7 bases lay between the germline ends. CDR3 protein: CASSLGYSYGYTF. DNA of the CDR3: TGCGCCAGCAGCTTGGGCTACAGCTATGGCTACACCTTC.

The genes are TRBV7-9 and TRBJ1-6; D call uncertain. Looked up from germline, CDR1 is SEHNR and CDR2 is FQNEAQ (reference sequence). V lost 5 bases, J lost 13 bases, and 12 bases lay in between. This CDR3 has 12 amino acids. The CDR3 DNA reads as TGTGCCAGCAGCCCACTACTTGGGCCCCTCCACTTT. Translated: CASSPLLGPLHF.

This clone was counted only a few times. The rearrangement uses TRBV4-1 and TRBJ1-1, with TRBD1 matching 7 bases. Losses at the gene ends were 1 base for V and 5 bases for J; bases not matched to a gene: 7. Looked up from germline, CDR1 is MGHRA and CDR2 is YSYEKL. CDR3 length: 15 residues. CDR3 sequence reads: CASSQARGPLTEAFF. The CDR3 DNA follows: TGCGCCAGCAGCCAAGCAAGGGGGCCTTTGACTGAAGCTTTCTTT.

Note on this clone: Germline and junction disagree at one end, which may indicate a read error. CDR3 protein: CASSLDRGNEQFF. The CDR3 region has the DNA TGTGCTAGCAGCTTAGACAGGGGCAATGAGCAGTTCTTC. V gene TRBV7-7 combines with J gene TRBJ2-1, with 8 bases identical to TRBD1. The germline V gene encodes CDR1 SSHAT and CDR2 FNYEAQ (reference sequence). This CDR3 spans 13 amino acids.

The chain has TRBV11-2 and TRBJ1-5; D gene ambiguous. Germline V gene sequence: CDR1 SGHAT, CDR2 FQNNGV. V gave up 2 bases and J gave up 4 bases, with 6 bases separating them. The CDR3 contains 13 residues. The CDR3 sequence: CASSLIGNQPQHF. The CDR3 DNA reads TGTGCCAGCAGCTTAATCGGGAATCAGCCCCAGCATTTT.

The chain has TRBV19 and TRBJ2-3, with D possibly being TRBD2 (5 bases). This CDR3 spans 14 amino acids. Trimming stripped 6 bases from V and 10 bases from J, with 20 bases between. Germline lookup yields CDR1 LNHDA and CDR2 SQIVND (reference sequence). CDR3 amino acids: CASSPSADYRAQYF. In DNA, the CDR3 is TGTGCCAGTAGCCCCTCGGCCGACTATCGCGCGCAGTATTTT.

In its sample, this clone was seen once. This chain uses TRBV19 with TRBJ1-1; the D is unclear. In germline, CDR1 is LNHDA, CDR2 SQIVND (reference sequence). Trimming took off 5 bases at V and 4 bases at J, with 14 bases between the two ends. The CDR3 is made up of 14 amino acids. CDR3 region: CASSQTRPVTEAFF. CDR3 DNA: TGTGCCAGTAGTCAGACACGACCGGTCACTGAAGCTTTCTTT.

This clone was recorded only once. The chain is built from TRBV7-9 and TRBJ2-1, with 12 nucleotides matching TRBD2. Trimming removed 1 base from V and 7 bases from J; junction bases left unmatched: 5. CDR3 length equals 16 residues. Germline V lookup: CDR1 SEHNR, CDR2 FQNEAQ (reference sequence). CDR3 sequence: CASSLGLAGAANEQFF. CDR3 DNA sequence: TGTGCCAGCAGCTTAGGACTAGCGGGAGCCGCAAATGAGCAGTTCTTC.

CDR3 sequence reads: CASSPDRATGNTIYF. CDR3 nucleotides: TGTGCCAGCAGCCCGGACAGGGCAACTGGAAACACCATATATTTT. V and J are TRBV5-4 and TRBJ1-3; 8 bases are a match to TRBD1. With V trimmed by 4 bases and J by 2 bases, 5 bases remained unmatched. There are 15 residues in the CDR3. Germline V gene lookup returns CDR1 SGHNT and CDR2 YYREEE (reference sequence).

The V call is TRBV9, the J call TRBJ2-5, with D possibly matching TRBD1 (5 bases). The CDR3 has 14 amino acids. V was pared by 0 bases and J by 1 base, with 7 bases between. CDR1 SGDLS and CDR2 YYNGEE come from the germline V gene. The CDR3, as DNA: TGTGCCAGCAGCGTAGGACAGCCCCAAGAGACCCAGTACTTC. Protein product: CASSVGQPQETQYF.

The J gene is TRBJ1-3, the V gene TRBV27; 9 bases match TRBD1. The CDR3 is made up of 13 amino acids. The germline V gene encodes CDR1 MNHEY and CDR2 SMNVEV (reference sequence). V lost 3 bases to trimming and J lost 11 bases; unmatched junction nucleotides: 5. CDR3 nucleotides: TGTGCCAGCAGTTTCAGACAGGGGGGGTCCATATATTTT. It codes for CASSFRQGGSIYF.

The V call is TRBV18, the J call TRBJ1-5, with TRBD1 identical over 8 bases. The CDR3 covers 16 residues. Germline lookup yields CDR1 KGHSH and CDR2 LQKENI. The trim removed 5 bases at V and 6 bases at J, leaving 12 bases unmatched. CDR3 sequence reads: CASSSGTGSLTQPQHF. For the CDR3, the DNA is TGTGCCAGCTCATCCGGGACAGGTTCCCTCACTCAGCCCCAGCATTTT.

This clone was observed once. The CDR3, as DNA: TGCAGCGTCTCAGGGGGCTCCTACGAGCAGTACTTC. Translation gives CSVSGGSYEQYF. V and J are TRBV29-1 and TRBJ2-7; 7 bases match TRBD1. Trimming at V came to 6 bases and at J to 0 bases, leaving 2 bases not matched to a gene. In germline, CDR1 is SQVTM, CDR2 ANQGSEA. This CDR3 spans 12 amino acids.

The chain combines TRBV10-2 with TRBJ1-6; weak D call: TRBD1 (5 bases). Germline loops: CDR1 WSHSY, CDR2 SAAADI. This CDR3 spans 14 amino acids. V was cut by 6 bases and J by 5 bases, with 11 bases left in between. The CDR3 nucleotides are TGCGCCAGCAGAGAGACAGTTAATAATTCACCCCTCCACTTT. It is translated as CASRETVNNSPLHF.

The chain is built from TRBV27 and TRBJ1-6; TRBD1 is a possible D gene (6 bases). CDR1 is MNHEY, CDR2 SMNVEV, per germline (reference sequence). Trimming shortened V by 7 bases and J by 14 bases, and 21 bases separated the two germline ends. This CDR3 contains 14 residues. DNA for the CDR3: TGTGCCAGCATGGGGGATCATATAGGGGGAGCCCTCCACTTT. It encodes CASMGDHIGGALHF.

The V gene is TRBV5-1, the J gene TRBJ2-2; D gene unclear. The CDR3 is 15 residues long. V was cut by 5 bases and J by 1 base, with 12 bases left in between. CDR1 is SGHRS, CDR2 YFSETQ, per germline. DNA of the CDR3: TGCGCCAGCAGTTTCGCAATCGGGAACACCGGGGAGCTGTTTTTT. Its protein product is CASSFAIGNTGELFF. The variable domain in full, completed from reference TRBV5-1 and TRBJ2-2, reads KAGVTQTPRYLIKTRGQQVTLSCSPISGHRSVSWYQQTPGQGLQFLFEYFSETQRNKGNFPGRFSGRQFSNSRSEMNVSTLELGDSALYLCASSFAIGNTGELFFGEGSRLTVL.

The CDR3 protein is CASSLSPGGELFF. The CDR3 bases are TGTGCCAGCTCACTATCTCCCGGCGGGGAGCTGTTTTTT. This rearrangement joins TRBV18 to TRBJ2-2; D uncertain. Trimming shortened V by 4 bases and J by 7 bases, and 10 bases separated the two germline ends. Germline CDR1 is KGHSH and CDR2 is LQKENI. The CDR3 totals 13 residues.

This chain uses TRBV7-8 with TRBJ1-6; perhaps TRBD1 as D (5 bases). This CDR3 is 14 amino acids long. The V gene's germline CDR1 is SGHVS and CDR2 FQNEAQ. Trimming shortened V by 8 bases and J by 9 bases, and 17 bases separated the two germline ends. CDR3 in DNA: TGTGCCAGCGTCCCAGGAGGGACTCGTTCACCCCTCCACTTT. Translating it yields CASVPGGTRSPLHF.

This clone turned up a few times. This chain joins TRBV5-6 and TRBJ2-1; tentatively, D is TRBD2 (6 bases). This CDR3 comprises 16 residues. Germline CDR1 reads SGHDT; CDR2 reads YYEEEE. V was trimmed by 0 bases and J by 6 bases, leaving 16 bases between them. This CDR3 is CASSLGLDSSGNEQFF. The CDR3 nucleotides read TGTGCCAGCAGCTTGGGATTGGATAGTAGCGGCAATGAGCAGTTCTTC. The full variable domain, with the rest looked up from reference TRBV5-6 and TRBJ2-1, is DAGVTQSPTHLIKTRGQQVTLRCSPKSGHDTVSWYQQALGQGPQFIFQYYEEEERQRGNFPDRFSGHQFPNYSSELNVNALLLGDSALYLCASSLGLDSSGNEQFFGPGTRLTVL.

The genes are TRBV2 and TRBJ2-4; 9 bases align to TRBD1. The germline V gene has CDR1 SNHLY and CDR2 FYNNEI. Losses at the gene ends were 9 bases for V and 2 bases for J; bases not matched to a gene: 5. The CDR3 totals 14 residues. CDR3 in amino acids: CARQGAITKNIQYF. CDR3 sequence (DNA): TGTGCCAGACAGGGGGCGATTACCAAAAACATTCAGTACTTC.

CDR3 in amino acids: CASSRDRANEKLFF. The CDR3 DNA follows: TGTGCCAGCAGCCGTGACAGGGCTAATGAAAAACTGTTTTTT. The chain is built from TRBV2 and TRBJ1-4, with 7 bases lining up with TRBD1. The J segment lost 3 bases and the V segment lost 6 bases, leaving 4 bases of the junction unmatched. CDR1 and CDR2 (germline): SNHLY, FYNNEI. The CDR3 length is 14 residues.

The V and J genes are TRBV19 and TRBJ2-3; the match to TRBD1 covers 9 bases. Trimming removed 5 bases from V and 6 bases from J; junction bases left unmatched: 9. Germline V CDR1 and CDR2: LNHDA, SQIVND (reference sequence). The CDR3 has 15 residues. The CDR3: CASSRWTGDSDTQYF. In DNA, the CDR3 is TGTGCCAGTAGTCGATGGACAGGGGATTCGGATACGCAGTATTTT.

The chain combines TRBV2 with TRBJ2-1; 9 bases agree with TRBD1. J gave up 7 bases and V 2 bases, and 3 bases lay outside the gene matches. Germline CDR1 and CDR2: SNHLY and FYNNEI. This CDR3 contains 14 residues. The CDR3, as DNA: TGTGCCAGCAGTGAATGGGACAGGGTAAATGAGCAGTTCTTC. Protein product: CASSEWDRVNEQFF.

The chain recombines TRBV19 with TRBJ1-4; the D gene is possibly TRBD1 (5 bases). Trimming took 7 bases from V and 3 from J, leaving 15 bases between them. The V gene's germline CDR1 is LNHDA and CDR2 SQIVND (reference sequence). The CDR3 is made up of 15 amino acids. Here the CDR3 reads CASMGKGKANEKLFF. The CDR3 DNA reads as TGTGCCAGTATGGGTAAGGGGAAAGCTAATGAAAAACTGTTTTTT.

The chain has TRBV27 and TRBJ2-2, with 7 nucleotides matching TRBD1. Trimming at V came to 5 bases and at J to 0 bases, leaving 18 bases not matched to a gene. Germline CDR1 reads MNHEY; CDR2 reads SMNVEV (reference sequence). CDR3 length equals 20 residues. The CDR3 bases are TGTGCCAGCAGTCCATATCGGGTTTCAGGGGGTCCCGCGAACACCGGGGAGCTGTTTTTT. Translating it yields CASSPYRVSGGPANTGELFF.

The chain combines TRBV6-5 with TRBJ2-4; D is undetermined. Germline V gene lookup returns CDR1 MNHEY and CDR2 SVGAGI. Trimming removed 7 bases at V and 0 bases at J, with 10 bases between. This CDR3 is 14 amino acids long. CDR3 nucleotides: TGTGCCAGCAAAGCGATATCAGCCAAAAACATTCAGTACTTC. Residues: CASKAISAKNIQYF.

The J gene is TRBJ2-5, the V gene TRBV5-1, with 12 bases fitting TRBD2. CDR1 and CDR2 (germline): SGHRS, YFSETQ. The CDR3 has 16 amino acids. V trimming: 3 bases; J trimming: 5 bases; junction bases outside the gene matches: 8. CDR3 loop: CASSSQTSGGRETQYF. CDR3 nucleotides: TGCGCCAGCAGCTCCCAAACTAGCGGGGGGCGGGAGACCCAGTACTTC.

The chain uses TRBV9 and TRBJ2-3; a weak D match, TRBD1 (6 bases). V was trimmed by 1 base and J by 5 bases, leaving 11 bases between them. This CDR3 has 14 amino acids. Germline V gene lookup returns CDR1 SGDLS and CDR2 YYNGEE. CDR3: CASSVPGGGDTQYF. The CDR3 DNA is TGTGCCAGCAGCGTACCTGGGGGCGGAGATACGCAGTATTTT.

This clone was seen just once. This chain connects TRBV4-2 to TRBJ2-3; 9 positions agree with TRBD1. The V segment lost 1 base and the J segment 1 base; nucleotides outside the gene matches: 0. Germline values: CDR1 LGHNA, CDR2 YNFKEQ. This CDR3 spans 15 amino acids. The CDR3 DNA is TGTGCCAGCAGCCAAGGGGACAGGGGCACAGATACGCAGTATTTT. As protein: CASSQGDRGTDTQYF.

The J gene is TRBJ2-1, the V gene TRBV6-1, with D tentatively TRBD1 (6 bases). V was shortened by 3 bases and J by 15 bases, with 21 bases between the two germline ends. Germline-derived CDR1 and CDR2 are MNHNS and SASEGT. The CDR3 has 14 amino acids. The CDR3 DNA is TGTGCCAGCAGTGACACGAACAGGGTGTGGGTGCGGTTCTTC. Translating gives CASSDTNRVWVRFF.